This entry is about one TCR beta chain. What it binds is not known. Sequencing was performed with immunoSEQ multiplex PCR; in TCRdb, only in-frame clones are kept and a portion is missing. The table records 35,000 to 45,000 clones, around three quarters of them present only once. Deletions cut 2 bases from V and 4 bases from J, with 5 bases between. This CDR3 has 12 residues. CDR1 and CDR2 from the germline V gene are MNHEY and SVGAGI. This entry belongs to a study of T cell responses to AZD1222 COVID-19 vaccine. The overall study: Recipients boosted at about 4 weeks or about 12 weeks are pooled. Whole-study results and caveats: Repertoires were obtained solely post-peak T cell response. Baseline testing showed seropositivity in only a handful of AZD1222 recipients. Donors were chiefly white British, with a greater number of females, and clonal diversity was perhaps underestimated.

V gene TRBV6-5 combines with J gene TRBJ1-1, with D possibly being TRBD1 (5 bases). This sequence was found in an adult in good health. The source was peripheral blood, collected on day 0 of AZD1222 vaccination. The CDR3 region has the DNA TGTGCCAGCAGTTACGGGGCCACTGAAGCTTTCTTT. Its protein is CASSYGATEAFF.